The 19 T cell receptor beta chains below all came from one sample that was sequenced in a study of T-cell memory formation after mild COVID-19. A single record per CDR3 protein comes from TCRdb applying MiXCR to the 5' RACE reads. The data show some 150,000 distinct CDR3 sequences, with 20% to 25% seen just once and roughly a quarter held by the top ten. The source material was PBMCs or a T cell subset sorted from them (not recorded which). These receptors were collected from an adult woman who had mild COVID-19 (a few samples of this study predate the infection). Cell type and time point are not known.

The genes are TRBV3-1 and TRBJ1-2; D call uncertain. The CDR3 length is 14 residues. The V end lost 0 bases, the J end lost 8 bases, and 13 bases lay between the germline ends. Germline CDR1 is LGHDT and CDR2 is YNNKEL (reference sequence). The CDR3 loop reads CASSQDGEGDGYTF. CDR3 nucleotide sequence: TGTGCCAGCAGCCAAGACGGAGAAGGCGACGGCTACACCTTC.

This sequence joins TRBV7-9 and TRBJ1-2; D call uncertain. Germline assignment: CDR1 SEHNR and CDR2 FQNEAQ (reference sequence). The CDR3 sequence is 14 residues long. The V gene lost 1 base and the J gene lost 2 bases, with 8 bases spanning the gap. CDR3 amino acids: CASSLGPVNYGYTF. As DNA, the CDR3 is TGTGCCAGCAGCTTAGGACCGGTCAACTATGGCTACACCTTC.

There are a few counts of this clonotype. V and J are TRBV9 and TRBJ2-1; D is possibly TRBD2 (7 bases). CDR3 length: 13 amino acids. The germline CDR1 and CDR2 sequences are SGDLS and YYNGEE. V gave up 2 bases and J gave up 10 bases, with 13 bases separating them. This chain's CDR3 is CASSVGGAREQFF. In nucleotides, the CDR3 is TGTGCCAGCAGCGTTGGGGGGGCCCGGGAGCAGTTCTTC.

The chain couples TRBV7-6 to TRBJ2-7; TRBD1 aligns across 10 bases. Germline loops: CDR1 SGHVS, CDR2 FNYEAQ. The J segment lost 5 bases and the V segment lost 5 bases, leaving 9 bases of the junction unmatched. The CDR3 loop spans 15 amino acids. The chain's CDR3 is CASSKGTGAADEQYF. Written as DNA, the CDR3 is TGTGCCAGCAGCAAAGGGACAGGGGCGGCGGACGAGCAGTACTTC.

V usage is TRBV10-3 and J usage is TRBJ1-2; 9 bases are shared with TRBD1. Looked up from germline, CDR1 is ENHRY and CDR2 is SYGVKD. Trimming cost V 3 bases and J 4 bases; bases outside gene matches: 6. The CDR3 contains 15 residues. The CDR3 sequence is CAISDGTGTTYGYTF. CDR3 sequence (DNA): TGTGCCATCAGTGATGGGACAGGGACGACCTATGGCTACACCTTC.

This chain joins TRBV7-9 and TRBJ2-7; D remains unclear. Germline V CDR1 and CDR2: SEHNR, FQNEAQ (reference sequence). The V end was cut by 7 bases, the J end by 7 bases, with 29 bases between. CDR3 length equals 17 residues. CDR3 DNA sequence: TGTGCCAGCACCTCTTTAACTCACATGGGTCACAACTATGAGCAGTACTTC. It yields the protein CASTSLTHMGHNYEQYF. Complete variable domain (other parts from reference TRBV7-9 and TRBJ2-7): DTGVSQNPRHKITKRGQNVTFRCDPISEHNRLYWYRQTLGQGPEFLTYFQNEAQLEKSRLLSDRFSAERPKGSFSTLEIQRTEQGDSAMYLCASTSLTHMGHNYEQYFGPGTRLTVT.

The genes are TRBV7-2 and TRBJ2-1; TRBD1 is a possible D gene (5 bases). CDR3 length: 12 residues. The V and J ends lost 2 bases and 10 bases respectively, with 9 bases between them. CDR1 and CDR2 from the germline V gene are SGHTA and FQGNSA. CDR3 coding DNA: TGTGCCAGCAGCTTAAGGGGTCAAGAGCAGTTCTTC. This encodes CASSLRGQEQFF. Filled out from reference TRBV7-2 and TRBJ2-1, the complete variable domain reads GAGVSQSPSNKVTEKGKDVELRCDPISGHTALYWYRQSLGQGLEFLIYFQGNSAPDKSGLPSDRFSAERTGGSVSTLTIQRTQQEDSAVYLCASSLRGQEQFFGPGTRLTVL.

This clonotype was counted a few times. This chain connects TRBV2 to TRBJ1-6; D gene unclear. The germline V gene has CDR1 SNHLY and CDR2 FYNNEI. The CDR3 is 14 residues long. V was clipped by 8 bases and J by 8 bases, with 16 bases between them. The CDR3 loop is CASHAERFDSPLHF. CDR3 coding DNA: TGTGCCAGCCACGCCGAACGCTTTGATTCACCCCTCCACTTT.

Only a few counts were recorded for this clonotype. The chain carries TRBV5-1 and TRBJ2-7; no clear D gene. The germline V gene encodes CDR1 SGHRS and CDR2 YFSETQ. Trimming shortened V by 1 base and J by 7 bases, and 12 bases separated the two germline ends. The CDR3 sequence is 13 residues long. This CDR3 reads CASSLTDKLEQYF. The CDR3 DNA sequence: TGCGCCAGCAGCTTGACCGACAAGCTGGAGCAGTACTTC. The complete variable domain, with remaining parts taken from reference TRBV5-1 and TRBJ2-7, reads KAGVTQTPRYLIKTRGQQVTLSCSPISGHRSVSWYQQTPGQGLQFLFEYFSETQRNKGNFPGRFSGRQFSNSRSEMNVSTLELGDSALYLCASSLTDKLEQYFGPGTRLTVT.

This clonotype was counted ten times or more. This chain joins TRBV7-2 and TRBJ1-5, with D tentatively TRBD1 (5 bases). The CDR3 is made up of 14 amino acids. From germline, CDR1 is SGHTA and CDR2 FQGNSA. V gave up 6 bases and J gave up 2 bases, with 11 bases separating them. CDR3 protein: CASSLGVGNQPQHF. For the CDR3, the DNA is TGTGCCAGCAGTCTGGGGGTGGGCAATCAGCCCCAGCATTTT.

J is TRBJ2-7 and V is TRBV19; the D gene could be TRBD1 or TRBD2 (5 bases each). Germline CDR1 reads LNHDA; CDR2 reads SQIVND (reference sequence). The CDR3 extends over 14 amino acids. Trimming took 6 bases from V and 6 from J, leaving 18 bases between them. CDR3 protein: CASSPGQAKGEQYF. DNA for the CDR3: TGTGCCAGTAGCCCGGGGCAGGCGAAGGGCGAGCAGTACTTC.

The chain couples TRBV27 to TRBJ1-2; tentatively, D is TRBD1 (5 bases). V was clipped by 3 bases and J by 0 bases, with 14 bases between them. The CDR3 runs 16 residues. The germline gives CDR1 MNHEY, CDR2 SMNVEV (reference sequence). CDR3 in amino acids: CASSLGGIPANYGYTF. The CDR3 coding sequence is TGTGCCAGCAGTTTGGGGGGAATCCCAGCTAACTATGGCTACACCTTC.

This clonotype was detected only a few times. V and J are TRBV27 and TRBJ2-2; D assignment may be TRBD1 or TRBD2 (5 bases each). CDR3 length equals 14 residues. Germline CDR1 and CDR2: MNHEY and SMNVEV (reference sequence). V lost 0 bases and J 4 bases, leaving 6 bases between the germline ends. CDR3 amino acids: CASSLSGTTGELFF. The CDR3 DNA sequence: TGTGCCAGCAGTTTATCTGGGACCACCGGGGAGCTGTTTTTT.

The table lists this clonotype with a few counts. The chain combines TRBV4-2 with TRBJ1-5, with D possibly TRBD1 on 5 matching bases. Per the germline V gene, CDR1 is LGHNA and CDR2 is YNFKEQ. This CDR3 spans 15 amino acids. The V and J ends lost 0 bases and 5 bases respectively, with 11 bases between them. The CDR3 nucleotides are TGTGCCAGCAGCCAAGACACAGGATACGATCAGCCCCAGCATTTT. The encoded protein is CASSQDTGYDQPQHF.

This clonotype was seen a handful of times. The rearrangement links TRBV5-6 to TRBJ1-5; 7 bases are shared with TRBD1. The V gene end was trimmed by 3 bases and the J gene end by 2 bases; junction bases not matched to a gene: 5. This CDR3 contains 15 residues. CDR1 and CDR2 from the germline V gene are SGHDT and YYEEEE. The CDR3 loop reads CASSSTGKGNQPQHF. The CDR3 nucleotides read TGTGCCAGCAGCTCGACAGGGAAGGGCAATCAGCCCCAGCATTTT.

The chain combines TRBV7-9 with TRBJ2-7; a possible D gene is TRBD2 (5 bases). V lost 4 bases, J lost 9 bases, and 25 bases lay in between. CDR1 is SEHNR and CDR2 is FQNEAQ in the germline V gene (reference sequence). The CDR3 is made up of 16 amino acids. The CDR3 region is CASSSVLGLAGLVQYF. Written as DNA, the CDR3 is TGTGCCAGCAGCTCAGTCCTAGGGCTAGCCGGTCTCGTGCAGTACTTC.

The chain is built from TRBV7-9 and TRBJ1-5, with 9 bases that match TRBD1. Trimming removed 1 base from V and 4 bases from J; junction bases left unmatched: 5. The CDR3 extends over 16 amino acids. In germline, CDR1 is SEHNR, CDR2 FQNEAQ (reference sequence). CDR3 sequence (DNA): TGTGCCAGCAGCTTAGTGGGACAGGGAGGAAATCAGCCCCAGCATTTT. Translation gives CASSLVGQGGNQPQHF. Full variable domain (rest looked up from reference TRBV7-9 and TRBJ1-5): DTGVSQNPRHKITKRGQNVTFRCDPISEHNRLYWYRQTLGQGPEFLTYFQNEAQLEKSRLLSDRFSAERPKGSFSTLEIQRTEQGDSAMYLCASSLVGQGGNQPQHFGDGTRLSIL.

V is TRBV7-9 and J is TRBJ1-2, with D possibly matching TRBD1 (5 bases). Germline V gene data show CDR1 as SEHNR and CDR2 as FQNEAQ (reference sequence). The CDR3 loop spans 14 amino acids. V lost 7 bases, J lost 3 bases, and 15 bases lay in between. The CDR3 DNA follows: TGTGCCAGCAACGAGGAGGGGCACGACTATGGCTACACCTTC. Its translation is CASNEEGHDYGYTF.

The CDR3 spells CASSVTGREGIEINEQFF. CDR3 in DNA: TGTGCCAGCAGCGTAACGGGCAGGGAGGGTATTGAGATCAATGAGCAGTTCTTC. V gene TRBV9 combines with J gene TRBJ2-1, with 7 positions matching TRBD2. The germline gives CDR1 SGDLS, CDR2 YYNGEE. V was clipped by 1 base and J by 6 bases; unmatched bases: 16. The CDR3 contains 18 residues. The complete variable domain, with remaining parts taken from reference TRBV9 and TRBJ2-1, reads DSGVTQTPKHLITATGQRVTLRCSPRSGDLSVYWYQQSLDQGLQFLIQYYNGEERAKGNILERFSAQQFPDLHSELNLSSLELGDSALYFCASSVTGREGIEINEQFFGPGTRLTVL.